This T cell receptor (beta chain) emerged from a study of blood T cell repertoires in COVID-19 (dated by TCRdb to the early 2020s). About the full investigation: The collaborator samples originated in the United States, Italy and Spain and spanned the acute and convalescent phases of COVID-19. The material from the prospective study consisted of cDNA or gDNA derived from T cells, B-cell-depleted T cells, or PBMCs. The dataset comprised deeply sampled blood TCRbeta repertoires from subjects exposed to, actively infected with, or recovered from COVID-19. The repertoires were released in a freely available public database meant as a resource for research on the immune response to SARS-CoV-2. The samples were drawn from two sources: the first 160 participants of the ongoing ImmuneRACE study, and 1,254 subjects contributed by 6 global collaborators. A de-identified subject ID, COVID-19 status, age in years and sex were almost always included in the sample metadata. Where available, HLA class I and class II types were taken from metadata supplied by the sample provider and were not determined by assay-based typing. What the authors observed across the whole study: The amount of clinical and demographic metadata varied by source and participant and was provided uncurated.

The cysteine opens and the phenylalanine closes a CDR3 of 13 amino acids. Solely the CDR3 DNA is kept, with 39 bases framed from the first base. CDR1 SNHLY and CDR2 FYNNEI were looked up in the germline V gene. V is cut by 6 bases and J by 4 bases, and the space between the germline ends is 9 bases. A second Seattle source provided samples from volunteer blood donors who had recovered from COVID-19. Each collaborating institution followed its own protocols to collect whole blood in K2EDTA tubes. Collaborator samples were shipped for TCRbeta analysis as frozen whole blood, isolated PBMCs, or DNA extracted from either sample type. To note about this clone: The antigen it binds to is not known. The sample holds no much larger clone one base away, and base qualities are not on file.

The immunoSEQ Assay, a bias-controlled multiplex PCR, was used to amplify TCRbeta CDR3 regions from genomic DNA. The original pipeline was this. The number of nucleated cells in each sample was estimated by amplification of reference gene primers within the assay. To quantify the absolute abundance of each unique TCRbeta CDR3 rearrangement, sequence reads were collapsed and filtered. For each sample, productive Simpson clonality was calculated by taking the square root of Simpson's diversity index across productive rearrangements. In its TCRdb copy, this immuneACCESS table keeps in-frame sequences only and misses some clones. Where compared with another copy, unresolved V genes explain less than half of these, and the others have no known cause. That table furnishes V, J and clone size, whereas the DNA furnished D and trimming. The sample contains 250,000 to 300,000 clones, around 88% of them found a single time. The leading ten clones occupy 5.5% to 8% of the sample.

Recombination joined TRBV2 with TRBJ1-4, with the D gene call left open. The receptor comes from a woman aged 25 to 39 who had recovered from COVID-19. Sequencing was performed on peripheral blood. DNA sequence: TGTGCCAGCAGCGCGGGCTATAATGAAAAACTGTTTTTT. Its amino acids are CASSAGYNEKLFF.